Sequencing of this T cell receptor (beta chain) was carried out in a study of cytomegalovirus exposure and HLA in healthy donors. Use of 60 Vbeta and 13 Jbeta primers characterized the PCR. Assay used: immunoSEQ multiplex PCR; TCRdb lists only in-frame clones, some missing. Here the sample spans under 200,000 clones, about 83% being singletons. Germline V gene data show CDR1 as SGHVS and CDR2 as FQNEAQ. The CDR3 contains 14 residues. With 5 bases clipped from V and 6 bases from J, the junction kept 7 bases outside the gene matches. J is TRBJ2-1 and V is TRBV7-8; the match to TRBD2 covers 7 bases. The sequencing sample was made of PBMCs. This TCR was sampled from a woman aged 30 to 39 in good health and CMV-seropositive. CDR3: CASSGGGLVNEQFF. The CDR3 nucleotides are TGTGCCAGCAGCGGAGGAGGACTAGTCAATGAGCAGTTCTTC.